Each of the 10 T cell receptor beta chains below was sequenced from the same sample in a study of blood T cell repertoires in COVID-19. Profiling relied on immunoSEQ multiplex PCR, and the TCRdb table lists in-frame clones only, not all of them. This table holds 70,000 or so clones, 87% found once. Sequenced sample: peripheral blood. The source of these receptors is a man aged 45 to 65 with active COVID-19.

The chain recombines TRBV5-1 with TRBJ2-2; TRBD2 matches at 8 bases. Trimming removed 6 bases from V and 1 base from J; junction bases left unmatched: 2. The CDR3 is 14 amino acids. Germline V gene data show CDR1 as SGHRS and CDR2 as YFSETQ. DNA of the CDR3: TGCGCCAGCACCCTAGCGGGGAACACCGGGGAGCTGTTTTTT. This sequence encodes CASTLAGNTGELFF.

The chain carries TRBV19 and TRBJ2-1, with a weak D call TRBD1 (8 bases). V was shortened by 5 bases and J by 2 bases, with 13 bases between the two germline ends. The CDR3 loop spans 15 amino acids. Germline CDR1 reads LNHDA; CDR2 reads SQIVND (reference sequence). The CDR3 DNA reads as TGTGCCAGTAGTTCAACAGGGGGGGCCTACAATGAGCAGTTCTTC. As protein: CASSSTGGAYNEQFF. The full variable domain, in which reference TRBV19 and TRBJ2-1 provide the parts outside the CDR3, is DGGITQSPKYLFRKEGQNVTLSCEQNLNHDAMYWYRQDPGQGLRLIYYSQIVNDFQKGDIAEGYSVSREKKESFPLTVTSAQKNPTAFYLCASSSTGGAYNEQFFGPGTRLTVL.

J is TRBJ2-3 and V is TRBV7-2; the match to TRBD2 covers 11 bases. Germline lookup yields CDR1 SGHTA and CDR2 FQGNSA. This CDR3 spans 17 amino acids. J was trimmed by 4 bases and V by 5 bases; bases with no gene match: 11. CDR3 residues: CASSQSILAGGPDTQYF. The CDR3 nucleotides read TGTGCCAGCAGCCAATCGATCCTAGCGGGAGGACCAGATACGCAGTATTTT.

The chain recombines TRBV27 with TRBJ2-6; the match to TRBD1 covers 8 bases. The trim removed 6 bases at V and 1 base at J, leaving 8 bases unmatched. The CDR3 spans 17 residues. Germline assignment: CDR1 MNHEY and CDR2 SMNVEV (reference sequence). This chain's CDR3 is CASSQTGALSGANVLTF. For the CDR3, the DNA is TGTGCCAGCAGCCAGACAGGGGCGCTGTCTGGGGCCAACGTCCTGACTTTC.

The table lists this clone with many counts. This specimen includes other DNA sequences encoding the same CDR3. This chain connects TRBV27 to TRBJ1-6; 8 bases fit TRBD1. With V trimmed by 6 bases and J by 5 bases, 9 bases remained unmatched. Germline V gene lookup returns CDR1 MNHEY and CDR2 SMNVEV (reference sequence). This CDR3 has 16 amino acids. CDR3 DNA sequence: TGTGCCAGCAGCCCGCAGGGGGCGCGGAATAATTCACCCCTCCACTTT. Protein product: CASSPQGARNNSPLHF.

CDR3 sequence: CASSETTRALRGANVLTF. The DNA for the CDR3 is TGTGCCAGCAGCGAAACCACCAGGGCCCTGAGGGGGGCCAACGTCCTGACTTTC. The V call is TRBV7-6, the J call TRBJ2-6; TRBD1 is a possible D gene (5 bases). V was shortened by 5 bases and J by 4 bases, with 21 bases between the two germline ends. CDR1 SGHVS and CDR2 FNYEAQ come from the germline V gene. The CDR3 runs 18 residues.

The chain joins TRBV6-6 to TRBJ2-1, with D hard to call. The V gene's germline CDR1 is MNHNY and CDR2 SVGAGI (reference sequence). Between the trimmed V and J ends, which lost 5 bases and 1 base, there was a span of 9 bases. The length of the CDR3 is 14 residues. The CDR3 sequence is CASSTQVSYNEQFF. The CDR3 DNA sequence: TGTGCCAGCAGTACGCAGGTTTCCTACAATGAGCAGTTCTTC.

The CDR3 DNA follows: TGTGCCAGCAGTTACACTTCGGGGAACACTGAAGCTTTCTTT. Residues: CASSYTSGNTEAFF. The genes are TRBV6-2 or TRBV6-3 and TRBJ1-1; D unclear. The CDR3 has 14 amino acids. Trimming cost V 2 bases and J 1 base, with 8 bases left between them. Germline V lookup: CDR1 MNHEY, CDR2 SVGEGT.

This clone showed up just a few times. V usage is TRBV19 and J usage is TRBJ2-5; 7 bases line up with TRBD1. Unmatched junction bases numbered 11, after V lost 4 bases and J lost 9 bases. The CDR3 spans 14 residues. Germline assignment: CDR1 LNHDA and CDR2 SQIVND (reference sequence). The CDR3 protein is CASSNQGDRVAQYF. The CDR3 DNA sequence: TGTGCCAGTAGTAACCAGGGGGATAGGGTGGCCCAGTACTTC. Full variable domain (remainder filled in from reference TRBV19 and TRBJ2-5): DGGITQSPKYLFRKEGQNVTLSCEQNLNHDAMYWYRQDPGQGLRLIYYSQIVNDFQKGDIAEGYSVSREKKESFPLTVTSAQKNPTAFYLCASSNQGDRVAQYFGPGTRLLVL.

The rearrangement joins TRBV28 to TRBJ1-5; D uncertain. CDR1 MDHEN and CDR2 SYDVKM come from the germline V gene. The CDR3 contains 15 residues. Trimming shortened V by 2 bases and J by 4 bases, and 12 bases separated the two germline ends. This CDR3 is CASSLEGGQNQPQHF. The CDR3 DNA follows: TGTGCCAGCAGTTTAGAGGGCGGCCAGAATCAGCCCCAGCATTTT.